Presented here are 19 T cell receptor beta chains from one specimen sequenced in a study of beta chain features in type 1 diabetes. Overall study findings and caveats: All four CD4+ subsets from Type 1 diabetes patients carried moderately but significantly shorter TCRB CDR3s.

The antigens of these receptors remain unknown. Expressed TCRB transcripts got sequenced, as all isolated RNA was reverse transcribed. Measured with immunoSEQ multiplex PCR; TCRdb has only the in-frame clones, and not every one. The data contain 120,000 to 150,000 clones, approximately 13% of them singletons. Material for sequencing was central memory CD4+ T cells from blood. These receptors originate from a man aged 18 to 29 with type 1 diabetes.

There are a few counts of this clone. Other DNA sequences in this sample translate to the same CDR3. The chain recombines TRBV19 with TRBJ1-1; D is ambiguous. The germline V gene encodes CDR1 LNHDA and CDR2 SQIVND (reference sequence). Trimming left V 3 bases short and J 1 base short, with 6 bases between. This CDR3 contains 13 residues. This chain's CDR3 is CASSIQKNTEAFF. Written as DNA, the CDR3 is TGTGCCAGTAGTATCCAGAAGAACACTGAAGCTTTCTTT.

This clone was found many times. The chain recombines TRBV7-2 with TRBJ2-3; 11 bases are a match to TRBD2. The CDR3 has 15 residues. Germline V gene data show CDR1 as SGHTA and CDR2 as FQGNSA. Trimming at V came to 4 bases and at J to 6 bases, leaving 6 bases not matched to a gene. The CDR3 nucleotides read TGTGCCAGCAGCTCGCCGGGACTAGCGGTCGATACGCAGTATTTT. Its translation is CASSSPGLAVDTQYF.

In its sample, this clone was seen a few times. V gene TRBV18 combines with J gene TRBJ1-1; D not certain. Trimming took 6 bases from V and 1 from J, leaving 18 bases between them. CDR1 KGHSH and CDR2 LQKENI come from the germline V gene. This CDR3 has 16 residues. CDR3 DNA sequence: TGTGCCAGCTCGTCAAGACAAGCGCTAGCGAACACTGAAGCTTTCTTT. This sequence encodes CASSSRQALANTEAFF. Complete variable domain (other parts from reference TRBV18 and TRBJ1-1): NAGVMQNPRHLVRRRGQEARLRCSPMKGHSHVYWYRQLPEEGLKFMVYLQKENIIDESGMPKERFSAEFPKEGPSILRIQQVVRGDSAAYFCASSSRQALANTEAFFGQGTRLTVV.

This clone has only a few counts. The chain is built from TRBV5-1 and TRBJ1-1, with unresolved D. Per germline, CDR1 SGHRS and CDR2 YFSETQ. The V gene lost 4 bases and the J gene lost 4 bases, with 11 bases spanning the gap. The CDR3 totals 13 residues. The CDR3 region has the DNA TGCGCCAGCAGCCGCGAGTGGGGCACTGAAGCTTTCTTT. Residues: CASSREWGTEAFF.

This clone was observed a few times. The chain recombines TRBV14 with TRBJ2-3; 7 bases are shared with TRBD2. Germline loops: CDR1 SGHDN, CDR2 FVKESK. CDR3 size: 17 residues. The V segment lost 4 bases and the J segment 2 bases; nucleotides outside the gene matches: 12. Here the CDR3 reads CASSPPGGGWSTDTQYF. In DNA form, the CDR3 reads TGTGCCAGCAGCCCACCTGGGGGGGGTTGGTCCACAGATACGCAGTATTTT. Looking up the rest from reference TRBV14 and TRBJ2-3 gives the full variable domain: EAGVTQFPSHSVIEKGQTVTLRCDPISGHDNLYWYRRVMGKEIKFLLHFVKESKQDESGMPNNRFLAERTGGTYSTLKVQPAELEDSGVYFCASSPPGGGWSTDTQYFGPGTRLTVL.

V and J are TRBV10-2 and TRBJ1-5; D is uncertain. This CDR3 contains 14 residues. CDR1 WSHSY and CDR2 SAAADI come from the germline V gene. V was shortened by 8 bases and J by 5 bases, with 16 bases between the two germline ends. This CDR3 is CASLSAGFDQPQHF. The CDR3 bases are TGCGCCAGCCTCAGCGCGGGATTTGATCAGCCCCAGCATTTT.

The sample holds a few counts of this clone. The CDR3 DNA sequence: TGTGCCAGCGTCGACCCCGCGGGGGAGAGTGGCTACACCTTC. It yields the protein CASVDPAGESGYTF. This sequence joins TRBV28 and TRBJ1-2; D is possibly TRBD1 (5 bases). The length of the CDR3 is 14 residues. The germline V and J ends were trimmed by 8 bases and 7 bases, with 20 bases remaining between them. Per germline, CDR1 MDHEN and CDR2 SYDVKM.

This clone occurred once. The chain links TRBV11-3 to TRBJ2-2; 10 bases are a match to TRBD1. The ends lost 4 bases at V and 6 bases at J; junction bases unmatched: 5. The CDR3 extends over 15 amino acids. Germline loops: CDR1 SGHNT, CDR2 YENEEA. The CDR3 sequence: CASSSGQGVAGELFF. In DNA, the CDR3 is TGTGCCAGCAGCTCTGGACAGGGGGTCGCCGGGGAGCTGTTTTTT.

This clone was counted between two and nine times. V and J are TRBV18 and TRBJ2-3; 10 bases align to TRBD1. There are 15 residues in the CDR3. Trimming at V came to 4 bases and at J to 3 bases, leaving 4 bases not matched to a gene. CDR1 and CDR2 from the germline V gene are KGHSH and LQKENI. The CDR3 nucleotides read TGTGCCAGCTCACGGGACAGGGGATTGACAGATACGCAGTATTTT. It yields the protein CASSRDRGLTDTQYF. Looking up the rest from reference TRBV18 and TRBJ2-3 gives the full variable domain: NAGVMQNPRHLVRRRGQEARLRCSPMKGHSHVYWYRQLPEEGLKFMVYLQKENIIDESGMPKERFSAEFPKEGPSILRIQQVVRGDSAAYFCASSRDRGLTDTQYFGPGTRLTVL.

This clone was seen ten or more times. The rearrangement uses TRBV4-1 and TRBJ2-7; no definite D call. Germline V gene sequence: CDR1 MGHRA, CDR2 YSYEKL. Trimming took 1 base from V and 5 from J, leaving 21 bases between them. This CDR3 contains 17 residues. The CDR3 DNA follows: TGCGCCAGCAGCCAAGTAGACATGGGTTTCCGGCGCGACGAGCAGTACTTC. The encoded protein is CASSQVDMGFRRDEQYF.

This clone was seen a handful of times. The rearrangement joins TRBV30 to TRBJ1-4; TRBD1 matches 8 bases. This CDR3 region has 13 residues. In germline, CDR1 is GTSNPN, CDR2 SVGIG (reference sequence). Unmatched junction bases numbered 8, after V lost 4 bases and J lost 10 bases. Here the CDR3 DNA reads TGTGCCTGGAAAGGGCAGGGGGCGGGAAAACTGTTTTTT. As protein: CAWKGQGAGKLFF.

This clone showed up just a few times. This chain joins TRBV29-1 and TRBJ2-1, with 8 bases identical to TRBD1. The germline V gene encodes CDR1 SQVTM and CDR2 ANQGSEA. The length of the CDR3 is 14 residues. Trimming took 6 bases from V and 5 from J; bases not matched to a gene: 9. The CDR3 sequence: CSVGWTGLNNEQFF. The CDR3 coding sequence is TGCAGCGTCGGATGGACAGGGTTAAACAATGAGCAGTTCTTC.

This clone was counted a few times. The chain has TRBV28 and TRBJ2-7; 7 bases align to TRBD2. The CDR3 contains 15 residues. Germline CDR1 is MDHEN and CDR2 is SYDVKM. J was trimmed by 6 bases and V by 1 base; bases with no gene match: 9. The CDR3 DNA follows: TGTGCCAGCAGTTTATTCGGCGGGGGATGGGGCGAGCAGTACTTC. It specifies CASSLFGGGWGEQYF.

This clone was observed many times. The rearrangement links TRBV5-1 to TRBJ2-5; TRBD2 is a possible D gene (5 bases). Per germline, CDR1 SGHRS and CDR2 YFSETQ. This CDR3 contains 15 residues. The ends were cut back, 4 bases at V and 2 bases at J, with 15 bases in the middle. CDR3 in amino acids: CASSVSGRLQETQYF. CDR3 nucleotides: TGCGCCAGCAGCGTGAGCGGACGGTTACAAGAGACCCAGTACTTC.

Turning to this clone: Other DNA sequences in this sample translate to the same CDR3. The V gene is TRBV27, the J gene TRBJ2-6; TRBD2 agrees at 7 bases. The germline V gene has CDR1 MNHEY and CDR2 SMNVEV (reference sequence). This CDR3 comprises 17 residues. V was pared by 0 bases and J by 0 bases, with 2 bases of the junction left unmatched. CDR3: CASSLSGGSSGANVLTF. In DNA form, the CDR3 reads TGTGCCAGCAGTTTATCTGGCGGGAGCTCTGGGGCCAACGTCCTGACTTTC.

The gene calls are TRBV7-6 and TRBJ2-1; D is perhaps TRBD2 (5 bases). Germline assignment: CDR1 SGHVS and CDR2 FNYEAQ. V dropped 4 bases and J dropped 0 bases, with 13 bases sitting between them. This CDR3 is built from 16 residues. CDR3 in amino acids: CASSSIASGSYNEQFF. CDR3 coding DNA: TGTGCCAGCAGCTCCATAGCGAGCGGCTCCTACAATGAGCAGTTCTTC.

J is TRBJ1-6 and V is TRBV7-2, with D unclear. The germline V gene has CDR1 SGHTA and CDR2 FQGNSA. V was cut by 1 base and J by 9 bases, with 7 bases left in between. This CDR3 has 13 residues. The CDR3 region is CASSLGSGSPLHF. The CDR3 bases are TGTGCCAGCAGCTTAGGATCAGGTTCACCCCTCCACTTT.

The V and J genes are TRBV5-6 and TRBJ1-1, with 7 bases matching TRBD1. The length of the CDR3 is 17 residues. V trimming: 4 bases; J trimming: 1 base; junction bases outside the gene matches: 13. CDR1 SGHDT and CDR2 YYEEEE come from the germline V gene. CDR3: CASSTQTGAWWNTEAFF. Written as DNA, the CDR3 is TGTGCCAGCAGCACCCAAACAGGGGCCTGGTGGAACACTGAAGCTTTCTTT.

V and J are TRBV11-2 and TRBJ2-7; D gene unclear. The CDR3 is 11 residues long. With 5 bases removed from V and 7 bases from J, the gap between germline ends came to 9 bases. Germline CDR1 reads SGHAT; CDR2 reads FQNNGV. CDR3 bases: TGTGCCAGCAGCAGGAGCCAGGAGCAGTACTTC. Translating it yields CASSRSQEQYF.